The 4 T cell receptor beta chains listed next were all sequenced from one sample in a study of cytomegalovirus exposure and HLA in healthy donors. The data were produced by immunoSEQ multiplex PCR, yet TCRdb's version contains in-frame clones alone and is incomplete. The repertoire includes approximately 160,000 clones, 70% to 90% of them detected once, and 2.5% to 4% sits in the top ten. Source material: PBMCs. These receptors came from a woman between 18 and 30 years old in good health and CMV-seropositive.

The V call is TRBV6-6, the J call TRBJ1-1, with TRBD1 matching 8 bases. Trimming removed 11 bases from V and 4 bases from J; junction bases left unmatched: 12. Germline CDR1 and CDR2: MNHNY and SVGAGI (reference sequence). The CDR3 spans 14 residues. CDR3 DNA: TGTGCCGTCGGGACAGGTGATCGTGCCACTGAAGCTTTCTTT. This codes for CAVGTGDRATEAFF.

The chain combines TRBV15 with TRBJ1-5; a possible D gene is TRBD1 (6 bases). Germline V gene data show CDR1 as LNHNV and CDR2 as YYDKDF (reference sequence). CDR3 size: 15 residues. Trimming took off 4 bases at V and 4 bases at J, with 14 bases between the two ends. The CDR3 nucleotides read TGTGCCACCAGCACTAGGGGGGGGCTGAATCAGCCCCAGCATTTT. Residues: CATSTRGGLNQPQHF. The whole variable domain, filled in from reference TRBV15 and TRBJ1-5, reads DAMVIQNPRYQVTQFGKPVTLSCSQTLNHNVMYWYQQKSSQAPKLLFHYYDKDFNNEADTPDNFQSRRPNTSFCFLDIRSPGLGDTAMYLCATSTRGGLNQPQHFGDGTRLSIL.

CDR3 nucleotides: TGTGCCAGCAGCTTACTTTACGGGGAGCTGTTTTTT. As protein: CASSLLYGELFF. The chain combines TRBV7-7 with TRBJ2-2; no clear D. Trimming shortened V by 2 bases and J by 7 bases, and 5 bases separated the two germline ends. Germline CDR1 reads SSHAT; CDR2 reads FNYEAQ (reference sequence). CDR3 length: 12 amino acids.

The rearrangement links TRBV5-6 to TRBJ2-3, with TRBD2 identical over 16 bases. The V gene's germline CDR1 is SGHDT and CDR2 YYEEEE. After removal of 4 bases from V and 6 bases from J, the junction contained 5 bases not matched to a gene. The CDR3 length is 16 residues. The chain's CDR3 is CASSKPGLAGGDTQYF. CDR3 coding DNA: TGTGCCAGCAGCAAACCGGGACTAGCGGGGGGGGATACGCAGTATTTT.